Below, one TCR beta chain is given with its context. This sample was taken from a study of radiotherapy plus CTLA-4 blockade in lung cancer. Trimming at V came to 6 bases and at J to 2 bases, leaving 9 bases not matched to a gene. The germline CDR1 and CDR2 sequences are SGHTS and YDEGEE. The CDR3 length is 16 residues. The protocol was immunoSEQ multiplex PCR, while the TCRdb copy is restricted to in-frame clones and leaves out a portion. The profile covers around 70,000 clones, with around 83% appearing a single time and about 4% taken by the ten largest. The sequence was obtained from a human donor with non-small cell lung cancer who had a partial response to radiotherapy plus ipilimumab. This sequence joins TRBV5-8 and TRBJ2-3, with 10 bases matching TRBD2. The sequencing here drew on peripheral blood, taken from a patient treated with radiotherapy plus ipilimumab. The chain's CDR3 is CASNGVGTSVTDTQYF. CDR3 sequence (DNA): TGTGCCAGCAACGGGGTAGGGACTAGCGTCACAGATACGCAGTATTTT.